This paragraph reports one T cell receptor (beta chain). What it binds is unknown. Losses at the gene ends were 3 bases for V and 7 bases for J; bases not matched to a gene: 6. This CDR3 region has 14 residues. Germline values: CDR1 MDHEN, CDR2 SYDVKM. The sample belongs to a study of Ad26.COV2.S vaccination and SARS-CoV-2 variants. Background on the study: Intramuscular Ad26.COV2.S at 5x10^10 or 1x10^11 viral particles. General study findings and limits: Vaccine recipients surpassed placebo recipients in spike-specific TCR breadth. Researchers cautioned that TCR breadth and depth analyses may have underestimated total T cell responses. Whether participants received vaccine or placebo, their non-spike TCR breadth was similar.

The data were produced by immunoSEQ multiplex PCR, yet TCRdb's version contains in-frame clones alone and is incomplete. The table records a few hundred thousand clones, 88% of them present only once. Treatment reported: about 20 received Ad26.COV2.S at low or high dose, single or two shots; 5 received placebo; per-sample allocation not given. At day 63 after the first vaccine or placebo injection, samples were drawn. The chain links TRBV28 to TRBJ2-1, with 7 bases identical to TRBD1. The origin of this receptor is a person aged 18-60 years who received the Ad26.COV2.S COVID-19 vaccine or a placebo. The material sequenced was peripheral blood, taken in a trial of Ad26.COV2.S vaccine versus placebo. CDR3 in amino acids: CASSFFRGLNEQFF. The CDR3 DNA follows: TGTGCCAGCAGTTTCTTCAGGGGGTTGAATGAGCAGTTCTTC. The full variable domain, rest sourced from reference TRBV28 and TRBJ2-1, is DVKVTQSSRYLVKRTGEKVFLECVQDMDHENMFWYRQDPGLGLRLIYFSYDVKMKEKGDIPEGYSVSREKKERFSLILESASTNQTSMYLCASSFFRGLNEQFFGPGTRLTVL.